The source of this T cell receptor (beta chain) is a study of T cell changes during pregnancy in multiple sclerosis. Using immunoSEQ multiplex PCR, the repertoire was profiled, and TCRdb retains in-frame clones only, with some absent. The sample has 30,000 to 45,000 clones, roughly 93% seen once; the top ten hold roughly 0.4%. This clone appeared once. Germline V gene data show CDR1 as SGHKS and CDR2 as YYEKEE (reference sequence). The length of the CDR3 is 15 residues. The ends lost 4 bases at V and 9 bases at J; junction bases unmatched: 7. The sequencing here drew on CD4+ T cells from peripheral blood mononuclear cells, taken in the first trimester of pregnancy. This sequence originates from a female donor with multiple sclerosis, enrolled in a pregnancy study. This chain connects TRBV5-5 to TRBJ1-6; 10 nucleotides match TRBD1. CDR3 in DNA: TGTGCCAGCAGCGTGGGACAGGGGTTCCGTTCACCCCTCCACTTT. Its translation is CASSVGQGFRSPLHF.